This note documents a single TCR beta chain sequence. Its antigen is still unknown. The data originate from a study of STAT3 mutations in large granular lymphocyte leukemia. Whole-study results and caveats: Every T-cell large granular lymphocyte leukemia patient had at least one immunodominant TCR beta clonotype.

TCRdb's copy holds only in-frame clones and misses some; the assay was immunoSEQ multiplex PCR. This table holds approximately 27,000 clones, about 83% found once. The length of the CDR3 is 15 residues. With 8 bases removed from V and 0 bases from J, the gap between germline ends came to 13 bases. Germline lookup yields CDR1 KGHSH and CDR2 LQKENI. The sequenced material came from peripheral blood mononuclear cells. The chain combines TRBV18 with TRBJ1-4; a possible D gene is TRBD1 (6 bases). This receptor was obtained from a woman in her forties or fifties with T-cell large granular lymphocyte leukemia. Some clones in this sample may be carry-over from other donors' samples. The chain's CDR3 is CASRTGIATNEKLFF. CDR3 DNA sequence: TGTGCCAGCCGAACAGGGATTGCAACTAATGAAAAACTGTTTTTT.